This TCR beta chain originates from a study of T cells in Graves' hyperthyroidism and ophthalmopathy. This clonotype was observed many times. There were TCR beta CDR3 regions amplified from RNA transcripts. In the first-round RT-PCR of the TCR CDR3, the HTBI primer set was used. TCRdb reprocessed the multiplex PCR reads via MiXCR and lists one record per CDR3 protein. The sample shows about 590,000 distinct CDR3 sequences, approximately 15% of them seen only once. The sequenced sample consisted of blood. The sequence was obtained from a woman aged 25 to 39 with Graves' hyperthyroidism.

DNA for the CDR3: TGTGCCAGCAGTTCCCCCCCCGGTTTTTCACCCTACAATGAGCAGTTCTTC. Its translation: CASSSPPGFSPYNEQFF. The V gene is TRBV28, the J gene TRBJ2-1; D gene uncertain. CDR3 length: 17 residues. Between the trimmed V and J ends, which lost 4 bases and 2 bases, there was a span of 18 bases. Germline V gene lookup returns CDR1 MDHEN and CDR2 SYDVKM. Full variable domain (outside the CDR3, taken from reference TRBV28 and TRBJ2-1): DVKVTQSSRYLVKRTGEKVFLECVQDMDHENMFWYRQDPGLGLRLIYFSYDVKMKEKGDIPEGYSVSREKKERFSLILESASTNQTSMYLCASSSPPGFSPYNEQFFGPGTRLTVL.